The T cell receptor (beta chain) under discussion was sequenced for a study of cytomegalovirus exposure and HLA in healthy donors. Study-level points and caveats: The classifier, whose performance was assessed in both the original and validation cohorts, reportedly diagnosed cytomegalovirus status with high specificity and sensitivity. TCR beta chains numbering 150 to 200 were designated cytomegalovirus-associated. In a later analysis, first-cohort TCR clusters were found to tend to co-occur in the 130 or so validation repertoires.

Notes on this clone: The antigen is not known.

Clones were sequenced by immunoSEQ multiplex PCR, and TCRdb holds only the in-frame ones, with some missing. The table includes about 180,000 clones, approximately 89% detected once. Germline assignment: CDR1 LGHNA and CDR2 YNFKEQ. The CDR3 loop spans 14 amino acids. V was pared by 2 bases and J by 3 bases, with 3 bases of the junction left unmatched. Sequenced material: PBMCs. This sequence was found in a man younger than 35 in good health and CMV-seropositive. V and J are TRBV4-2 and TRBJ2-7, with 8 bases that match TRBD2. CDR3 coding DNA: TGTGCCAGCAGCCAAACGAGCGGGGGCTACGAGCAGTACTTC. Translated: CASSQTSGGYEQYF.